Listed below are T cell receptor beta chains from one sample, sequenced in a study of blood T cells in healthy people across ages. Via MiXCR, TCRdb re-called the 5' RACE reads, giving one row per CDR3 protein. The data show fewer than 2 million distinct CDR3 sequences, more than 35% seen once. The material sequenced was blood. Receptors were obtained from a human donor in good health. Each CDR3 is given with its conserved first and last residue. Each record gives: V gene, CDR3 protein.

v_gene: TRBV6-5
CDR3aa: CASSYGTVNEKLFF

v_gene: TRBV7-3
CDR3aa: CASSVGTIDTDTQYF

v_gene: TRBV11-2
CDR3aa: CASSLAPQGWYGYTF

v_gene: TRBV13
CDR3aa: CASSFGTGDQPQHF

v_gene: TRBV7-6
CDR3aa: CASSLAVAGATYF

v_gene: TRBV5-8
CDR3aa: CASSPTGTVGEKLFF

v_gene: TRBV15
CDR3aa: CATSNNRASSTYEQYF

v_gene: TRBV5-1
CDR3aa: CATSLGRETQYF

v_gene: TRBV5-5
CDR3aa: CASSWGAGRHEQFF

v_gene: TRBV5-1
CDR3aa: CASSLGATNQETQYF

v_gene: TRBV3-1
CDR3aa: CASSQAEVPYGYTF

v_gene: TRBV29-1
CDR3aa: CSVQGDQETQYF

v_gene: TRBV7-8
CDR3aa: CASRPRTGGRRSGANVRTF

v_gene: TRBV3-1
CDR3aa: CASSLLASNIQYF

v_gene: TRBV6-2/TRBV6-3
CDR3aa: CAVGGYNEQFF

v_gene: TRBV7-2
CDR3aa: CASSLESRAKNIQYF

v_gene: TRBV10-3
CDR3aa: CAIGANEQFF

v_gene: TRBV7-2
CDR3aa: CASRLARDEQFF

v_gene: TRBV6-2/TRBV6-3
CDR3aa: CASTLERGNSAGELFF

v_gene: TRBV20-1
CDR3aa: CSAHRDTSYNEQFF

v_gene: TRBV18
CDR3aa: CASSPGGVNEKLFF

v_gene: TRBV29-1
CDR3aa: CSVGTASNTEAFF

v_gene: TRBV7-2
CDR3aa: CASSLESARPQETQYF

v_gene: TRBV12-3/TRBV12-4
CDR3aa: CASSSPSGTLETQYF

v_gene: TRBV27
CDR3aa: CATRAGGGYNEQFF

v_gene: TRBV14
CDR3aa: CATYRGPDGYTF

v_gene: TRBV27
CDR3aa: CASKFHKRVRGTEAFF

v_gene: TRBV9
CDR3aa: CASSPRPGLESYEQYF

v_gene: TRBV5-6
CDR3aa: CASSPGVAESKNIRYF

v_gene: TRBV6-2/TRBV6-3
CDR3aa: CASSYRGGGETQYF

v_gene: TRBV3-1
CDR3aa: CVSSQVYRSGANVLTF

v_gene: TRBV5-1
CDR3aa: CASSRDRGVKETQYF

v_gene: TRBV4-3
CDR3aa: CASSQEPARNTEAFF

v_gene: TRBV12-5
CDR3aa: CASGLEGGYQETQYF

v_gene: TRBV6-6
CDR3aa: CVSSYSSGGEQYF

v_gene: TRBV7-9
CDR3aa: CASSRDTEEGYTF

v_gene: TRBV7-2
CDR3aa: CASTPSSYNSPLHF

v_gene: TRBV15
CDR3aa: CATRTSGGNNEQFF

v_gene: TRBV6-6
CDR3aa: CASSRGEYNQPQHF

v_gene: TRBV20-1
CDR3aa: CSAGPSGGTDTQYF

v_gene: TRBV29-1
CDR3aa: CSAKTAQGADEQFF

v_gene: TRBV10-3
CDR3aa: CATSEGTRFNYGYTF

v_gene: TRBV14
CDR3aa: CAGSPRDSHRYNEQFF

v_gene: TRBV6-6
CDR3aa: CASSQQARGTDTQYF